Listed here is a single TCR beta chain. This sample stems from a study of cytomegalovirus exposure and HLA in healthy donors. The length of the CDR3 is 15 residues. The V gene's germline CDR1 is MDHEN and CDR2 SYDVKM. V was pared by 9 bases and J by 1 base, with 6 bases of the junction left unmatched. PCR was performed using 60 Vbeta and 13 Jbeta primers. Sequencing was performed with immunoSEQ multiplex PCR; in TCRdb, only in-frame clones are kept and a portion is missing. Of over 90,000 clones in the sample, roughly three quarters are singletons; the top ten hold 9.6%. The TCR was taken from a male donor in good health and CMV-seropositive. The gene calls are TRBV28 and TRBJ2-1; 10 bases match TRBD2. The sequencing sample was made of PBMCs. CDR3 bases: TGTGCCAGTTCCACTAGCGGGAAGTCCTACAATGAGCAGTTCTTC. Its protein is CASSTSGKSYNEQFF.